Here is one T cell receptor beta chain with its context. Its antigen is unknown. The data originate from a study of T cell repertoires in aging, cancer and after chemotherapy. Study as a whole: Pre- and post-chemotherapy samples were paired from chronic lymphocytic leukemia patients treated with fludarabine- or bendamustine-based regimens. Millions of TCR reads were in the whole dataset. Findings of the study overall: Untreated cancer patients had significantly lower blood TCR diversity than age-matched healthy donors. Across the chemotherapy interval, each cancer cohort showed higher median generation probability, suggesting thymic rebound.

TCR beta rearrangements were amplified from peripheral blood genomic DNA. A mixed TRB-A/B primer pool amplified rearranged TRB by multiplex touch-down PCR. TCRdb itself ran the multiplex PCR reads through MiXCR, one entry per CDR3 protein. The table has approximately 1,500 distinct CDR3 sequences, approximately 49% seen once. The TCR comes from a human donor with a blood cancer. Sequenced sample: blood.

CDR3 residues: CASTGTGNTEAFF. The CDR3, as DNA: TGTGCCAGCACCGGGACAGGGAACACTGAAGCTTTCTTT. The chain carries TRBV6-5 and TRBJ1-1; 8 positions match TRBD1. Trimming removed 7 bases from V and 1 base from J; junction bases left unmatched: 2. Germline lookup yields CDR1 MNHEY and CDR2 SVGAGI. The CDR3 covers 13 residues.